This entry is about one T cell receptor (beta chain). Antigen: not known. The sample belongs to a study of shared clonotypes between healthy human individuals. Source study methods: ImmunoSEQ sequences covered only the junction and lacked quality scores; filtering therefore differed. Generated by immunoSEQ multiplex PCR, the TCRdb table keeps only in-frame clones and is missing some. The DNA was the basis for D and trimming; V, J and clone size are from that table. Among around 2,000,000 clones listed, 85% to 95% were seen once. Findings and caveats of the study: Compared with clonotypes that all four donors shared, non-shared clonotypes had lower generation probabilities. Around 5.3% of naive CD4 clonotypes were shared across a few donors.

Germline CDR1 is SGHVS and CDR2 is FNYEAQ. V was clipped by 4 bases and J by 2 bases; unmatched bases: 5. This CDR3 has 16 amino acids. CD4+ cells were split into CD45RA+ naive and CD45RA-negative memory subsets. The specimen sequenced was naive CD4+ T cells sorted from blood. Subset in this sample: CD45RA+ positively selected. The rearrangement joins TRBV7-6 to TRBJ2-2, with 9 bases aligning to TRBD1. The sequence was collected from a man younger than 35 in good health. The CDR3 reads CASSSRQGGNTGELFF. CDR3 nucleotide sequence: TGTGCCAGCAGCTCGCGACAGGGGGGTAACACCGGGGAGCTGTTTTTT.